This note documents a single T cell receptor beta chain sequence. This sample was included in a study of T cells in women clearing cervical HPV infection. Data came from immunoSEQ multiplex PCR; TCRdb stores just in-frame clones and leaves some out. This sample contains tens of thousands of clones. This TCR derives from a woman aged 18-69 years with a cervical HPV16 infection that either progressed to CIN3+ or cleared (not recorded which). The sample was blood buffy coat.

The CDR3 bases that were read are TGTGCCAGCAGTGAATGGGACCTATGGGGGCCTGTTGAA. Translated: CASSEWDLWGPVE. The full CDR3 protein reads CASSEWDLWGPVEAFF. The rearrangement uses TRBV6-1 and TRBJ1-1, with D perhaps TRBD1 (6 bases). The read ends 3 residues shy of where the CDR3 ends; the end is completed using the germline J gene. Trimming took 2 bases from V and 7 from J, leaving 20 bases between them. The CDR3 has 16 residues. Germline CDR1 and CDR2: MNHNS and SASEGT.